These 23 T cell receptor beta chains were all obtained from the same sample, sequenced in a study of diagnostic markers for celiac disease. TCRdb re-called the reads; every CDR3 protein appears as one record, without DNA. The table lists more than 350 distinct CDR3 sequences. Sequencing was performed on either unsorted cells or a sorted T cell fraction (not recorded which). All receptors come from a human donor. This table probably holds off-target reads from a library built for another chain.

This clonotype registers medium-sized by frequency. V is TRBV27 and J is TRBJ2-3; there is no DNA to check the TCRdb D call of TRBD1. Germline-derived CDR1 and CDR2 are MNHEY and SMNVEV (reference sequence). The CDR3 extends over 15 amino acids. CDR3 loop: CASSPGTSNTDTQYF.

By frequency, this clonotype is medium-sized (0.01 to 0.1%). The V gene is TRBV7-2, the J gene TRBJ2-5. The CDR3 is 12 residues long. In germline, CDR1 is SGHTA, CDR2 FQGNSA. The CDR3 spells CASSLGVETQYF.

V gene TRBV30 combines with J gene TRBJ1-2; the D call of TRBD1 rests on TCRdb alone, since no DNA is present to check it. This CDR3 comprises 14 residues. Germline V gene data show CDR1 as GTSNPN and CDR2 as SVGIG (reference sequence). The CDR3 is CAWSVSGKGYGYTF.

Considering frequency, this clonotype is medium-sized. The rearrangement uses TRBV10-3 and TRBJ2-6. The CDR3 contains 16 residues. CDR1 is ENHRY and CDR2 is SYGVKD in the germline V gene. The CDR3 loop reads CAISESVRPGANVLTF.

This chain uses TRBV12-3 or TRBV12-4 with TRBJ1-1. The CDR3 loop spans 13 amino acids. The CDR3 region is CASSLSGVTEAFF.

The chain has TRBV13 and TRBJ2-7; the D call of TRBD1 rests on TCRdb alone, since no DNA is present to check it. Germline V gene lookup returns CDR1 PRHDT and CDR2 FYEKMQ (reference sequence). This CDR3 has 14 residues. CDR3 sequence: CASSWGQGTYEQYF.

This clonotype is identified as medium-sized (0.01 to 0.1%) from frequency. This chain joins TRBV2 and TRBJ2-1; the TCRdb D gene call, TRBD2, has no DNA to confirm it. The CDR3 sequence is 14 residues long. From germline, CDR1 is SNHLY and CDR2 FYNNEI. The CDR3 reads CASSPGLASNEQFF.

This clonotype is identified as medium-sized from frequency. The genes are TRBV12-3 or TRBV12-4 and TRBJ1-2; TCRdb's assignment of TRBD1 cannot be checked, as there is no DNA. The CDR3 is 12 residues long. CDR3 in amino acids: CASSSGIYGYTF.

This clonotype is identified as large from frequency. The chain has TRBV27 and TRBJ1-3; TCRdb selects TRBD1, and the lack of DNA leaves this call unchecked. Germline CDR1 reads MNHEY; CDR2 reads SMNVEV (reference sequence). This CDR3 has 14 amino acids. Here the CDR3 reads CASSFGGAGNTIYF.

This clonotype counts as large by frequency. The genes are TRBV28 and TRBJ2-7. There are 14 residues in the CDR3. Germline V gives CDR1 MDHEN, CDR2 SYDVKM. Here the CDR3 reads CASSFGRNTYEQYF.

Its frequency marks this clonotype as medium-sized (0.01 to 0.1%). V usage is TRBV5-1 and J usage is TRBJ1-2; with no DNA, the TCRdb D assignment of TRBD1 cannot be verified. The CDR3 contains 15 residues. The germline CDR1 and CDR2 sequences are SGHRS and YFSETQ. The CDR3 loop reads CASSFDRGANYGYTF. The full variable domain, completed using reference TRBV5-1 and TRBJ1-2, is KAGVTQTPRYLIKTRGQQVTLSCSPISGHRSVSWYQQTPGQGLQFLFEYFSETQRNKGNFPGRFSGRQFSNSRSEMNVSTLELGDSALYLCASSFDRGANYGYTFGSGTRLTVV.

Frequency places this clonotype as medium-sized (0.01 to 0.1%). The chain links TRBV27 to TRBJ2-2; without DNA, the TCRdb call of TRBD1 cannot be checked. The CDR3 has 18 amino acids. In germline, CDR1 is MNHEY, CDR2 SMNVEV (reference sequence). CDR3: CASSHRPLQGWNTGELFF.

The rearrangement links TRBV7-3 to TRBJ2-1; TCRdb designates TRBD1, a call that cannot be tested without DNA. CDR3 size: 16 residues. CDR1 SGHTA and CDR2 FQGTGA come from the germline V gene. CDR3 residues: CASSLRTGRDLDEQFF.

Considering frequency, this clonotype is large (0.1 to 1%). The J gene is TRBJ1-1, the V gene TRBV12-3 or TRBV12-4. The CDR3 extends over 13 amino acids. The CDR3: CASSLTRNTEAFF.

This chain links TRBV18 with TRBJ1-2; with no DNA, the TCRdb D assignment of TRBD1 cannot be verified. Germline V gene data show CDR1 as KGHSH and CDR2 as LQKENI. There are 13 residues in the CDR3. The CDR3 loop reads CASSPAGNYGYTF.

This clonotype ranks as medium-sized in terms of frequency. The chain employs TRBV28 and TRBJ1-2; TCRdb reports TRBD1, a call that lacks DNA to check it against. Per the germline V gene, CDR1 is MDHEN and CDR2 is SYDVKM. The CDR3 spans 14 residues. The CDR3 sequence: CASSGRDRGHGYTF.

Frequency places this clonotype as large. This rearrangement joins TRBV30 to TRBJ2-2. The CDR3 totals 14 residues. Germline CDR1 GTSNPN, CDR2 SVGIG (reference sequence). The CDR3 protein is CAWSGVSNTGELFF.

Judged by frequency, this clonotype is large (0.1 to 1%). The chain combines TRBV28 with TRBJ1-5; the TCRdb D gene call, TRBD1, has no DNA to confirm it. In germline, CDR1 is MDHEN, CDR2 SYDVKM. The CDR3 is 18 amino acids. CDR3 sequence: CASSSGDFNIHSNQPQHF.

The chain carries TRBV7-2 and TRBJ2-3; the D call from TCRdb, TRBD1, cannot be confirmed without DNA. This CDR3 spans 17 amino acids. From germline, CDR1 is SGHTA and CDR2 FQGNSA. The CDR3 spells CASSLGPGTVSTDTQYF.

This clonotype ranks as hyperexpanded (1% or more) in terms of frequency. This chain links TRBV10-3 with TRBJ2-4; TCRdb's D gene call, TRBD1, goes unchecked for lack of DNA. Germline-derived CDR1 and CDR2 are ENHRY and SYGVKD. The CDR3 consists of 13 residues. Here the CDR3 reads CATQNDKGDIQYF.

By frequency, this clonotype is medium-sized. This chain joins TRBV28 and TRBJ1-2; TCRdb designates TRBD1, a call that cannot be tested without DNA. The CDR3 length is 15 residues. CDR1 and CDR2 from the germline V gene are MDHEN and SYDVKM. CDR3 protein: CASSALWGGDYGYTF.

In terms of frequency, this clonotype is large (0.1 to 1%). The chain couples TRBV5-1 to TRBJ1-1. This CDR3 comprises 15 residues. Germline loops: CDR1 SGHRS, CDR2 YFSETQ. CDR3 amino acids: CASSLEGRGNTEAFF.

The chain carries TRBV10-3 and TRBJ2-5; the TRBD1 assignment by TCRdb is unverifiable without DNA. The CDR3 has 15 residues. CDR1 is ENHRY and CDR2 is SYGVKD in the germline V gene. The CDR3 loop reads CAISAGTGGQETQYF.